The T cell receptor beta chain under discussion was sequenced for a study of shared clonotypes between healthy human individuals. About the study: Each donor's CD4 naive and CD4 memory cells filled three plates apiece, CD8 naive two, and CD8 memory one.

Subsets obtained from CD4+ cells comprised CD45RA+ naive and CD45RA-negative memory cells. Clones were read by immunoSEQ multiplex PCR, and TCRdb kept only the in-frame ones, dropping some. Of some 2,500,000 clones detected, about 90% appear once; the ten largest clones hold around 0.38%. Unmatched junction bases numbered 3, after V lost 4 bases and J lost 6 bases. The germline V gene has CDR1 LNHDA and CDR2 SQIVND (reference sequence). The CDR3 covers 12 residues. The sample consisted of naive CD4+ T cells from PBMCs. Subset: CD45RA+ positively selected. The sequence derives from a man between 18 and 35 years old in good health. Some clones in this sample may be carry-over from other donors' samples. This sequence joins TRBV19 and TRBJ2-7; 7 bases are shared with TRBD2. Written as DNA, the CDR3 is TGTGCCAGTAGTACAGGGAGGGGCGAGCAGTACTTC. Protein product: CASSTGRGEQYF.